This TCR beta chain was retrieved from a study of cytomegalovirus exposure and HLA in healthy donors. The study, taken as a whole, reports: It emerged from a later analysis that several of the most significant clusters appeared to be linked to common viral pathogens. A later analysis showed HLA-associated TCR beta chains outstripping equally common others in clonal expansion. Cytomegalovirus association was listed for 150 or so TCR beta chains. One cluster of highly shared sequence variants probably arose as a sequencing artifact.

About this clone itself: The antigen is not known.

Both 60 Vbeta primers and 13 Jbeta primers went into the PCR. Sequenced by immunoSEQ multiplex PCR; TCRdb stores in-frame clones only, minus some. The table includes about 180,000 clones, roughly 80% detected once. The clonotype was recovered from a male donor in good health and CMV-seronegative. The sequenced sample was PBMCs.

DNA for the CDR3: TGTGCCAGCAGCTTGGTCTCAGGCTCCTATAATTCACCCCTCCACTTT. Translation gives CASSLVSGSYNSPLHF. This sequence joins TRBV5-6 and TRBJ1-6, with unresolved D. CDR1 SGHDT and CDR2 YYEEEE come from the germline V gene. The CDR3 has 16 amino acids. V was clipped by 0 bases and J by 0 bases, with 7 bases between them.